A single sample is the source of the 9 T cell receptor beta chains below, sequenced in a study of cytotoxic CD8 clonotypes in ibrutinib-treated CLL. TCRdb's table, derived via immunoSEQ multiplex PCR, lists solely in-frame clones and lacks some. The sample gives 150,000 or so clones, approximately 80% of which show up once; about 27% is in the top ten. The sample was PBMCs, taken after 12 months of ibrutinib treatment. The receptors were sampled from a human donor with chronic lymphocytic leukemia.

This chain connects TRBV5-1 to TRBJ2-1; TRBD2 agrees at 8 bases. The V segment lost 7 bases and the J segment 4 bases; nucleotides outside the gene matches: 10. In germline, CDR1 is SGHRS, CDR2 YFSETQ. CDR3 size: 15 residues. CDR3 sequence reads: CASRRYSGEYNEQFF. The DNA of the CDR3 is TGCGCCAGCCGACGCTATAGCGGGGAGTACAATGAGCAGTTCTTC. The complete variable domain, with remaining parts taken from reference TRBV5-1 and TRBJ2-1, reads KAGVTQTPRYLIKTRGQQVTLSCSPISGHRSVSWYQQTPGQGLQFLFEYFSETQRNKGNFPGRFSGRQFSNSRSEMNVSTLELGDSALYLCASRRYSGEYNEQFFGPGTRLTVL.

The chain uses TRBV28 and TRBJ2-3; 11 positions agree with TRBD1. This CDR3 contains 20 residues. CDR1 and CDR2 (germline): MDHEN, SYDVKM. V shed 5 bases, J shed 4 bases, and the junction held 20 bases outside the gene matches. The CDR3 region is CASSPWTGGNRDHAADTQYF. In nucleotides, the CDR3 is TGTGCCAGCAGTCCGTGGACAGGGGGCAACCGGGACCATGCTGCAGATACGCAGTATTTT.

CDR3 nucleotide sequence: TGTGCCAGCAGCTTGTCAGGGAGCTCCTACGAGCAGTACTTC. Translated, it gives CASSLSGSSYEQYF. The chain couples TRBV7-9 to TRBJ2-7; D may match TRBD1 or TRBD2 (5 bases each). CDR1 is SEHNR and CDR2 is FQNEAQ in the germline V gene (reference sequence). With 3 bases removed from V and 0 bases from J, the gap between germline ends came to 9 bases. CDR3 size: 14 residues.

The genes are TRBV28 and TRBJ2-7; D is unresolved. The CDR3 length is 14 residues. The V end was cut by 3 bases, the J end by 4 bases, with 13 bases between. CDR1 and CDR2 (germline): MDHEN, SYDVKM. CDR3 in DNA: TGTGCCAGCAGTTTTTCGGACCTAGGTTACGAGCAGTACTTC. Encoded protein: CASSFSDLGYEQYF.

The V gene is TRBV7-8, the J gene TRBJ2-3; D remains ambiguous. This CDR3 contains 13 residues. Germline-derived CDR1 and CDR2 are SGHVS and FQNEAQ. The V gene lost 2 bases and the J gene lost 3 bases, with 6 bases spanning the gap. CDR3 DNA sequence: TGTGCCAGCAGCTTATTGAGAACAGATACGCAGTATTTT. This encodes CASSLLRTDTQYF.

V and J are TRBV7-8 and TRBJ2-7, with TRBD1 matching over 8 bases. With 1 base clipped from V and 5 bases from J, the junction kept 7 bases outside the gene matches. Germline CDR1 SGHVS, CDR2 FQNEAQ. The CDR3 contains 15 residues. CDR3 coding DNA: TGTGCCAGCAGCTTAGACCCCGCAGGGGGCGACGAGCAGTACTTC. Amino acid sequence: CASSLDPAGGDEQYF.

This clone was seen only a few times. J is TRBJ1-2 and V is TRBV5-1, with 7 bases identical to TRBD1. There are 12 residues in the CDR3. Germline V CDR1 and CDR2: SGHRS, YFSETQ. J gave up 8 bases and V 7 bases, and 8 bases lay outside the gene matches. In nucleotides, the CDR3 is TGCGCCAGCTCGACAGGGTCTGGCGGCTACACCTTC. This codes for CASSTGSGGYTF.

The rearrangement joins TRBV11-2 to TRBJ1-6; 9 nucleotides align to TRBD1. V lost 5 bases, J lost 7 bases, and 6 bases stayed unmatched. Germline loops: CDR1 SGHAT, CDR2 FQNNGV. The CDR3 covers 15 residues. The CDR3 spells CASSETGQGNSPLHF. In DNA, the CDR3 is TGTGCCAGCAGCGAAACGGGACAGGGAAATTCACCCCTCCACTTT.

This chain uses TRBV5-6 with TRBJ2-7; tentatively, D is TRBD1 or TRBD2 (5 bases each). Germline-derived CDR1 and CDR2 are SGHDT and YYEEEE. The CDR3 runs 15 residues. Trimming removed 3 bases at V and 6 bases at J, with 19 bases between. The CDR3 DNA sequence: TGTGCCAGCAGCTACTTAGGACGGGGCGATATCGAGCAGTACTTC. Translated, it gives CASSYLGRGDIEQYF.